A single sample is the source of the 26 T cell receptor beta chains below, sequenced in a study of regulatory T cells in long-lasting Graves disease. iRepertoire HTBI primers and Arm-PCR of CDR3 regions built TCR beta libraries. TCRdb re-analysed the multiplex PCR reads in MiXCR, keeping a single row per CDR3 protein. This sample yields 700,000 or so distinct CDR3 sequences, of which around 30% are seen a single time; roughly 40% belongs to the top ten. Time point defined: persistent/refractory GD, antithyroid drugs over 5 years with positive TRAb. After RNA was extracted from PBMCs, the TCR library was made from it. The source was peripheral blood mononuclear cells (PBMCs), collected when the disease was refractory, from a patient treated with antithyroid drugs. The receptors here all came from a female donor with Graves disease.

This clonotype has just a few counts. The V gene is TRBV5-1, the J gene TRBJ1-1, with TRBD1 matching 8 bases. Germline loops: CDR1 SGHRS, CDR2 YFSETQ. This CDR3 contains 18 residues. V trimming: 0 bases; J trimming: 0 bases; junction bases outside the gene matches: 10. CDR3 coding DNA: TGCGCCAGCAGCTTGGAGGGTGGGCAGGGGGCTATGAACACTGAAGCTTTCTTT. Translating gives CASSLEGGQGAMNTEAFF.

In its sample, this clonotype was seen a few times. The junction does not match germline at one end; this may be a read error. The chain carries TRBV2 and TRBJ2-7; maybe TRBD1 (5 bases). The germline CDR1 and CDR2 sequences are SNHLY and FYNNEI. This CDR3 is built from 12 residues. As DNA, the CDR3 is TGTGCCAGCGGTGAAGGGGCCTACGAGCAGTACTTC. This sequence encodes CASGEGAYEQYF.

The chain couples TRBV28 to TRBJ1-1, with D unclear. The CDR3 is made up of 16 amino acids. Looked up from germline, CDR1 is MDHEN and CDR2 is SYDVKM. Trimming shortened V by 8 bases and J by 0 bases, and 19 bases separated the two germline ends. CDR3 region: CASSDLAGGMNTEAFF. CDR3 coding DNA: TGTGCCAGCTCAGATCTTGCAGGTGGCATGAACACTGAAGCTTTCTTT.

This clonotype came up many times. The chain has TRBV10-2 and TRBJ1-5; 7 bases agree with TRBD1. J lost 6 bases, V lost 6 bases, and 8 bases had no gene match. The CDR3 consists of 14 residues. Germline CDR1 and CDR2: WSHSY and SAAADI. This CDR3 reads CASSGQGVVQPQHF. CDR3 DNA: TGCGCCAGCAGCGGGCAGGGGGTCGTTCAGCCCCAGCATTTT.

The chain has TRBV29-1 and TRBJ2-2; TRBD2 aligns across 7 bases. The CDR3 runs to 15 residues. J was trimmed by 4 bases and V by 4 bases; bases with no gene match: 9. The germline V gene has CDR1 SQVTM and CDR2 ANQGSEA. CDR3 sequence (DNA): TGCAGCGTTGGCCCGGGAACGGGGGGCACCGGGGAGCTGTTTTTT. It yields the protein CSVGPGTGGTGELFF.

This chain connects TRBV28 to TRBJ1-6, with D unresolved. The CDR3 loop spans 14 amino acids. Trimming took off 4 bases at V and 8 bases at J, with 12 bases between the two ends. The germline V gene has CDR1 MDHEN and CDR2 SYDVKM. CDR3 protein: CASSSPGSHSPLHF. The CDR3 region has the DNA TGTGCCAGCAGTTCCCCCGGCTCCCATTCACCCCTCCACTTT. The whole variable domain, filled in from reference TRBV28 and TRBJ1-6, reads DVKVTQSSRYLVKRTGEKVFLECVQDMDHENMFWYRQDPGLGLRLIYFSYDVKMKEKGDIPEGYSVSREKKERFSLILESASTNQTSMYLCASSSPGSHSPLHFGNGTRLTVT.

This clonotype was found many times. J is TRBJ1-5 and V is TRBV6-1; D remains ambiguous. V was shortened by 7 bases and J by 0 bases, with 13 bases between the two germline ends. The CDR3 is 15 residues long. Germline V CDR1 and CDR2: MNHNS, SASEGT. CDR3 region: CASTQKANSNQPQHF. CDR3 nucleotides: TGTGCCAGCACCCAGAAGGCAAATAGCAATCAGCCCCAGCATTTT.

The chain carries TRBV7-2 and TRBJ1-1; D unclear. Per the germline V gene, CDR1 is SGHTA and CDR2 is FQGNSA. The CDR3 spans 14 residues. Between the trimmed V and J ends, which lost 8 bases and 2 bases, there was a span of 15 bases. In nucleotides, the CDR3 is TGTGCCAGCCGCGGCCCCGGTACTAACACTGAAGCTTTCTTT. This codes for CASRGPGTNTEAFF.

This clonotype has a handful of counts. A much larger clone differs from this one at a single base, so this may be a read error. The chain is built from TRBV28 and TRBJ2-5; 11 positions agree with TRBD2. The CDR3 has 17 residues. Trimming cost V 2 bases and J 5 bases; bases outside gene matches: 10. Looked up from germline, CDR1 is MDHEN and CDR2 is SYDVKM. The CDR3 DNA is TGTGCCAGCAGTTTAACCCCACTAGCGGGAGAAGACGAGACCCAGTACTTC. Encoded protein: CASSLTPLAGEDETQYF.

V usage is TRBV15 and J usage is TRBJ1-1; D not resolved. Germline V gene sequence: CDR1 LNHNV, CDR2 YYDKDF (reference sequence). The CDR3 is 14 amino acids. V was clipped by 3 bases and J by 1 base, with 9 bases between them. CDR3 DNA sequence: TGTGCCACCAGCAGTCTTGTCGCGAACACTGAAGCTTTCTTT. It encodes CATSSLVANTEAFF.

The J gene is TRBJ2-2, the V gene TRBV19; maybe TRBD2 (6 bases). V was pared by 4 bases and J by 5 bases, with 17 bases between. In germline, CDR1 is LNHDA, CDR2 SQIVND (reference sequence). This CDR3 contains 16 residues. The CDR3 sequence: CASSTREVAETGELFF. The DNA of the CDR3 is TGTGCCAGTAGTACCCGAGAAGTAGCGGAGACCGGGGAGCTGTTTTTT. The full variable domain, rest sourced from reference TRBV19 and TRBJ2-2, is DGGITQSPKYLFRKEGQNVTLSCEQNLNHDAMYWYRQDPGQGLRLIYYSQIVNDFQKGDIAEGYSVSREKKESFPLTVTSAQKNPTAFYLCASSTREVAETGELFFGEGSRLTVL.

The chain carries TRBV10-1 and TRBJ2-7; no reliable D call. This CDR3 comprises 15 residues. Germline assignment: CDR1 WNHNN and CDR2 SYGVQD (reference sequence). V dropped 2 bases and J dropped 6 bases, with 17 bases sitting between them. This CDR3 is CASSETALSIGEQYF. The CDR3 nucleotides are TGCGCCAGCAGTGAGACGGCCCTTTCAATCGGCGAGCAGTACTTC.

The table lists this clonotype with a few counts. The chain links TRBV5-1 to TRBJ1-1, with D possibly matching TRBD1 (6 bases). Germline values: CDR1 SGHRS, CDR2 YFSETQ. This CDR3 region has 13 residues. V lost 2 bases, J lost 8 bases, and 13 bases lay in between. CDR3 in amino acids: CASSFQTGREAFF. CDR3 DNA sequence: TGCGCCAGCAGCTTCCAGACAGGTCGGGAAGCTTTCTTT.

The rearrangement uses TRBV3-1 and TRBJ1-2; the D is unclear. Between the trimmed V and J ends, which lost 0 bases and 6 bases, there was a span of 8 bases. This CDR3 is built from 13 residues. Germline CDR1 LGHDT, CDR2 YNNKEL (reference sequence). The CDR3 reads CASSQEPDDGYTF. CDR3 bases: TGTGCCAGCAGCCAAGAGCCCGATGATGGCTACACCTTC.

This chain links TRBV19 with TRBJ2-2, with a possible D match to TRBD1 (6 bases). CDR3 length: 14 amino acids. CDR1 and CDR2 from the germline V gene are LNHDA and SQIVND (reference sequence). The V and J ends lost 4 bases and 7 bases respectively, with 13 bases between them. DNA of the CDR3: TGTGCCAGTAGTACGGCCAGGGGCAGCGGGGAGCTGTTTTTT. It codes for CASSTARGSGELFF.

The chain has TRBV20-1 and TRBJ1-1, with 7 bases aligning to TRBD1. With 5 bases clipped from V and 0 bases from J, the junction kept 18 bases outside the gene matches. Germline V gene sequence: CDR1 DFQATT, CDR2 SNEGSKA (reference sequence). CDR3 size: 18 residues. In DNA, the CDR3 is TGCAGTGCTGAACAAAGACAGGGCGGGGGGGGTTTGAACACTGAAGCTTTCTTT. This translates into CSAEQRQGGGGLNTEAFF.

This chain connects TRBV20-1 to TRBJ1-2; TRBD1 aligns across 8 bases. CDR3 length: 13 residues. The V segment lost 7 bases and the J segment 7 bases; nucleotides outside the gene matches: 11. Germline CDR1 and CDR2: DFQATT and SNEGSKA (reference sequence). CDR3 in amino acids: CSGGDRFKGGYTF. The CDR3 DNA reads TGCAGTGGGGGGGACAGGTTCAAGGGTGGCTACACCTTC.

This clonotype has just a few counts. The CDR3 DNA reads TGTGCCAGTAGTATGTCAGGGGATCACCACGAGCAGTACTTC. Protein: CASSMSGDHHEQYF. The chain has TRBV19 and TRBJ2-7; a possible D gene is TRBD1 (6 bases). The CDR3 is 14 residues long. Per germline, CDR1 LNHDA and CDR2 SQIVND (reference sequence). V lost 3 bases to trimming and J lost 5 bases, with 14 bases between them.

This clonotype was picked up a small number of times. The chain is built from TRBV7-2 and TRBJ1-6; TRBD1 might be the D (5 bases). Trimming took 6 bases from V and 8 from J, leaving 17 bases between them. Germline V CDR1 and CDR2: SGHTA, FQGNSA. The CDR3 length is 15 residues. In DNA form, the CDR3 reads TGTGCCAGCAGTCGCGCGGGGGTTTTGGATTCACCCCTCCACTTT. Protein product: CASSRAGVLDSPLHF.

This clonotype was seen only a few times. The chain recombines TRBV5-1 with TRBJ1-5; unclear D gene. Germline V gives CDR1 SGHRS, CDR2 YFSETQ. The CDR3 has 15 residues. The V gene lost 0 bases and the J gene lost 7 bases, with 14 bases spanning the gap. CDR3 sequence reads: CASSLDDPRYQPQHF. For the CDR3, the DNA is TGCGCCAGCAGCTTGGATGACCCCAGGTACCAGCCCCAGCATTTT.

The chain carries TRBV28 and TRBJ1-1; D is ambiguous. The V gene's germline CDR1 is MDHEN and CDR2 SYDVKM. The CDR3 has 16 amino acids. Trimming left V 7 bases short and J 0 bases short, with 18 bases between. The CDR3 DNA sequence: TGTGCCAGCACCTCCACTCTTTTGCCGTTGAACACTGAAGCTTTCTTT. It specifies CASTSTLLPLNTEAFF.

This clonotype was detected many times. This rearrangement joins TRBV7-9 to TRBJ1-1, with D hard to call. The V and J ends lost 0 bases and 11 bases respectively, with 13 bases between them. The CDR3 spans 13 residues. Germline CDR1 reads SEHNR; CDR2 reads FQNEAQ (reference sequence). The DNA of the CDR3 is TGTGCCAGCAGCTTAGCTGAGGCCGTGGAGGCTTTCTTT. Amino acid sequence: CASSLAEAVEAFF.

This clonotype was seen repeatedly, ten times or more. V gene TRBV27 combines with J gene TRBJ1-2, with D perhaps matching TRBD1 (5 bases). Looked up from germline, CDR1 is MNHEY and CDR2 is SMNVEV (reference sequence). The CDR3 covers 15 residues. V was pared by 8 bases and J by 6 bases, with 22 bases between. The CDR3 region is CASRNFEQGNNGYTF. CDR3 in DNA: TGTGCCAGCCGCAACTTCGAGCAGGGTAATAATGGCTACACCTTC.

A few counts support this clonotype. The chain couples TRBV6-1 to TRBJ2-1; 11 nucleotides line up with TRBD1. Per germline, CDR1 MNHNS and CDR2 SASEGT. The CDR3 sequence is 15 residues long. The trim removed 6 bases at V and 6 bases at J, leaving 7 bases unmatched. CDR3 residues: CASRDRDRGANEQFF. CDR3 coding DNA: TGTGCCAGCAGAGACCGGGACAGGGGGGCCAATGAGCAGTTCTTC.

This clonotype was seen more than once but under ten times. This chain joins TRBV5-1 and TRBJ2-7, with 9 bases fitting TRBD1. With 3 bases clipped from V and 3 bases from J, the junction kept 10 bases outside the gene matches. This CDR3 is 16 amino acids long. Germline V gives CDR1 SGHRS, CDR2 YFSETQ. The CDR3 is CASSSLGTGTIYEQYF. The CDR3 DNA is TGCGCCAGCAGCTCCTTGGGGACAGGGACTATCTACGAGCAGTACTTC.

The J gene is TRBJ2-7, the V gene TRBV20-1, with 11 bases identical to TRBD2. Germline CDR1 reads DFQATT; CDR2 reads SNEGSKA (reference sequence). The V segment lost 2 bases and the J segment 4 bases; nucleotides outside the gene matches: 4. The length of the CDR3 is 14 residues. Written as DNA, the CDR3 is TGCAGTGCTAGACGACTAGCGGGAAGGTACGAGCAGTACTTC. It codes for CSARRLAGRYEQYF.